One T cell receptor beta chain is described in this entry. This sample was taken from a study of blood T cell repertoires in COVID-19. Study in general: In each case, the material was cDNA or gDNA derived from T cells, B-cell-depleted T cells, or PBMCs.

The repertoire was sequenced with immunoSEQ multiplex PCR; TCRdb's copy has only in-frame clones and lacks some. The table records tens of thousands of clones, roughly nine tenths of them present only once. V gave up 0 bases and J gave up 4 bases, with 11 bases separating them. The CDR3 is 15 amino acids. Germline CDR1 reads SGHRS; CDR2 reads YFSETQ. This chain joins TRBV5-1 and TRBJ1-3; D may be TRBD1 (6 bases). The sample consisted of peripheral blood. This sequence originates from a man aged 80 or over in a cohort sampled during active COVID-19. As DNA, the CDR3 is TGCGCCAGCAGCTTGGAAACAGGGTACGGAAACACCATATATTTT. This encodes CASSLETGYGNTIYF.